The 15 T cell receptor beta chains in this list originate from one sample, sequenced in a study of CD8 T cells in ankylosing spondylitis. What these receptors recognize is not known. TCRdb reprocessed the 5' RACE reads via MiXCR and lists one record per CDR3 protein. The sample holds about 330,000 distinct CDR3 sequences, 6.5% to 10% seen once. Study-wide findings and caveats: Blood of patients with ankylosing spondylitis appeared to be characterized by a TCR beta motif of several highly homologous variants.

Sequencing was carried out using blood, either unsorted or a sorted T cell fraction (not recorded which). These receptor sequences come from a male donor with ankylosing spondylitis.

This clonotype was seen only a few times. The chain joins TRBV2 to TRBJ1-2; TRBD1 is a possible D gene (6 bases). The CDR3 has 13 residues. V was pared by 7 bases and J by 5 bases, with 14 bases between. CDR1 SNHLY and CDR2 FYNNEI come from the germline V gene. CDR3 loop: CASTPGDPYGYTF. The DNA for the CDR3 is TGTGCCAGCACGCCAGGGGACCCATATGGCTACACCTTC.

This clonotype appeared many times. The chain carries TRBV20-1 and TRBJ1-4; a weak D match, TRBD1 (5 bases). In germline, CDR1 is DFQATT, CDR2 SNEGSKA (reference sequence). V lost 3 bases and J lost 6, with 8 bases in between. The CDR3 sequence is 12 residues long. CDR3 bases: TGCAGTGCTAGCCCCAGGGATGAAAAACTGTTTTTT. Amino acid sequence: CSASPRDEKLFF.

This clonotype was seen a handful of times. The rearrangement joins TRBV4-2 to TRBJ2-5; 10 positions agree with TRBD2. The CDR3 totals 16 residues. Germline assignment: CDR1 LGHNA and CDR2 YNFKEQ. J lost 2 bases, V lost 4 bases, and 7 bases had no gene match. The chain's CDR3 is CASSREPLAGQETQYF. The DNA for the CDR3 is TGTGCCAGCAGCCGAGAACCACTAGCGGGACAAGAGACCCAGTACTTC.

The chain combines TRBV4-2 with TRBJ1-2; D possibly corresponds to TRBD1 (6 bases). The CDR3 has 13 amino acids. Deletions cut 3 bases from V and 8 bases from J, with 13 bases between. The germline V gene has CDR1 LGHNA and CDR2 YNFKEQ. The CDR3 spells CASSQSGEHGYTF. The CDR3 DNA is TGTGCCAGCAGCCAGTCAGGGGAGCACGGCTACACCTTC.

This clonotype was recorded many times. This chain's CDR3 is CASSLGLAGSREQYF. CDR3 coding DNA: TGTGCCAGCAGTTTGGGACTAGCGGGGTCCCGCGAGCAGTACTTC. The rearrangement joins TRBV28 to TRBJ2-7; 13 bases are a match to TRBD2. The germline CDR1 and CDR2 sequences are MDHEN and SYDVKM. With V trimmed by 3 bases and J by 6 bases, 5 bases remained unmatched. This CDR3 has 15 residues.

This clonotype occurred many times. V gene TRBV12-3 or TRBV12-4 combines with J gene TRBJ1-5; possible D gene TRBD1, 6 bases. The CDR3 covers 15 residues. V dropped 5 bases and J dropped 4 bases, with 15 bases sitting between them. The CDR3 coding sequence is TGTGCCAGCAGTGCGCGACAGGTTGTAAATCAGCCCCAGCATTTT. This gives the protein CASSARQVVNQPQHF.

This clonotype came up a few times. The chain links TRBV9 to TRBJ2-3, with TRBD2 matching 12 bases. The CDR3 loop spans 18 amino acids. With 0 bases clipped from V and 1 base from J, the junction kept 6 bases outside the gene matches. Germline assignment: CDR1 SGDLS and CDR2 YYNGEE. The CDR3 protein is CASSVASGRARGTDTQYF. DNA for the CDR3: TGTGCCAGCAGCGTAGCTAGCGGGAGGGCCAGGGGCACAGATACGCAGTATTTT.

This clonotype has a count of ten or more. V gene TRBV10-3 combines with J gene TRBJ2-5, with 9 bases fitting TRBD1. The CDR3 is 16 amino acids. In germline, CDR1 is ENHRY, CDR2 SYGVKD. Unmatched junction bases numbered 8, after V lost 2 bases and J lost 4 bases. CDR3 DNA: TGTGCCATCAGTGAGCAGCGGGACAGGGTAGGAGAGACCCAGTACTTC. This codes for CAISEQRDRVGETQYF.

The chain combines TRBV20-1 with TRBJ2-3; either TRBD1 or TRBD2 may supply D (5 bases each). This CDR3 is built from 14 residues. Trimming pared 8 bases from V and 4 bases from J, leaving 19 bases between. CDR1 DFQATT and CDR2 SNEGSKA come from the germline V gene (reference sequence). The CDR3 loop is CSPRLTGSSDTQYF. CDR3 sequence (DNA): TGCAGTCCCCGACTAACAGGCTCCTCAGATACGCAGTATTTT.

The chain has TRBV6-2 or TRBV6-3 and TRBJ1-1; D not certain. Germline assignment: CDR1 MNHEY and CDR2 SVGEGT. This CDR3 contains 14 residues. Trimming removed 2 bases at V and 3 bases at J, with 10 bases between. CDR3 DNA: TGTGCCAGCAGTTACAGTGAGGGAGACACTGAAGCTTTCTTT. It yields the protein CASSYSEGDTEAFF.

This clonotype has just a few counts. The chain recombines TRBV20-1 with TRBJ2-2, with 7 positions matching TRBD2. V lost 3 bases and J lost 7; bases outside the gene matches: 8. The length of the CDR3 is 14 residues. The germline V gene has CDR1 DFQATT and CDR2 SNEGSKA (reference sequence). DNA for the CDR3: TGCAGTGCTAGTGCGGGGAGGGACGGCGGGGAGCTGTTTTTT. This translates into CSASAGRDGGELFF.

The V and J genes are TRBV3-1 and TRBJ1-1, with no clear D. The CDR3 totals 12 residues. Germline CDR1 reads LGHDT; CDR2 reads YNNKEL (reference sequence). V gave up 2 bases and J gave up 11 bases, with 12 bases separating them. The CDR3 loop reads CASSQISNAAFF. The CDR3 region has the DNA TGTGCCAGCAGCCAAATAAGCAACGCTGCTTTCTTT.

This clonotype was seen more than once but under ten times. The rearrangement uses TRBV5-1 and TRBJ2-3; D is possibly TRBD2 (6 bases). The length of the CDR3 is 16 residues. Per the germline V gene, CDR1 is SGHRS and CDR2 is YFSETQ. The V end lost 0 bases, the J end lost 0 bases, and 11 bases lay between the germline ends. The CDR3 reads CASSLAGAGSTDTQYF. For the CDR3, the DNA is TGCGCCAGCAGCTTGGCCGGCGCGGGGAGCACAGATACGCAGTATTTT.

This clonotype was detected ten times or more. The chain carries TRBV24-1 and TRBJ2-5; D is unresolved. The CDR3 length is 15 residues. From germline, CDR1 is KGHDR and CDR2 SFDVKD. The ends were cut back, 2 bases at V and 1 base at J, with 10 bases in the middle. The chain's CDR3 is CATSDSELAQETQYF. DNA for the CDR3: TGTGCCACCAGTGATTCCGAGCTCGCCCAAGAGACCCAGTACTTC.

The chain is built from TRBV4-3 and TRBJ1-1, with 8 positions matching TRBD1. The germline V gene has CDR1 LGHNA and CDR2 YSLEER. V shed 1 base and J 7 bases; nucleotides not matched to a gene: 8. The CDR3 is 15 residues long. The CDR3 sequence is CASSQGIRGPGEAFF. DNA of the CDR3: TGCGCCAGCAGCCAAGGGATCAGGGGGCCGGGTGAAGCTTTCTTT.